This paragraph reports one T cell receptor (beta chain). Its specificity is not known. The sample is drawn from a study of Ad26.COV2.S vaccination and SARS-CoV-2 variants. The overall study: Vaccine-arm donor from the placebo-controlled COV1001 Ad26.COV2.S trial.

Study findings and constraints: Vaccine recipients surpassed placebo recipients in spike-specific TCR breadth.

Regarding treatment: around 19 received Ad26.COV2.S at low or high dose, single or two shots; 5 received placebo; per-sample allocation not given. Day 63 following the first vaccine or placebo injection was when the samples were taken. V lost 2 bases, J lost 2 bases, and 4 bases stayed unmatched. The CDR3 is made up of 14 amino acids. Germline V gene data show CDR1 as SGDLS and CDR2 as YYNGEE. Method: immunoSEQ multiplex PCR; TCRdb's copy keeps in-frame clones and lacks some. The profile shows roughly 400,000 clones, roughly 90% of them singletons. Sample: peripheral blood, taken in a trial of Ad26.COV2.S vaccine versus placebo. The clonotype comes from a person aged 18-65 years who received the Ad26.COV2.S COVID-19 vaccine or a placebo. This sequence joins TRBV9 and TRBJ2-7, with 7 bases identical to TRBD1. CDR3 residues: CASSVSTGTYEQYF. The CDR3 DNA reads as TGTGCCAGCAGCGTGTCGACAGGGACCTACGAGCAGTACTTC.